One and the same sample provided the 20 T cell receptor beta chains below, sequenced in a study of cytomegalovirus exposure and HLA in healthy donors. The PCR contained 60 Vbeta and 13 Jbeta primers. Sequencing was performed with immunoSEQ multiplex PCR; in TCRdb, only in-frame clones are kept and a portion is missing. The data hold 90,000 to 100,000 clones, with 69% observed a single time. Sequenced sample: PBMCs. The source of these receptors is a man aged 45 to 65 in good health and CMV-seronegative.

This clone was picked up one time. This chain joins TRBV5-1 and TRBJ1-2, with 7 nucleotides matching TRBD1. The V gene's germline CDR1 is SGHRS and CDR2 YFSETQ. V lost 1 base to trimming and J lost 8 bases; unmatched junction nucleotides: 5. The CDR3 totals 13 residues. In DNA, the CDR3 is TGCGCCAGCAGCTTGACAGGGGAGGTGGGCTACACCTTC. It yields the protein CASSLTGEVGYTF.

The chain joins TRBV30 to TRBJ1-1; D gene ambiguous. In germline, CDR1 is GTSNPN, CDR2 SVGIG (reference sequence). This CDR3 has 13 amino acids. V gave up 5 bases and J gave up 7 bases, with 17 bases separating them. The CDR3 region is CAWFLGGRGEAFF. CDR3 bases: TGTGCCTGGTTTTTGGGCGGGCGCGGTGAAGCTTTCTTT.

This clone appeared a single time. V gene TRBV19 combines with J gene TRBJ2-7; D is unresolved. With 5 bases removed from V and 4 bases from J, the gap between germline ends came to 15 bases. This CDR3 region has 14 residues. Germline CDR1 reads LNHDA; CDR2 reads SQIVND (reference sequence). The CDR3 coding sequence is TGTGCCAGTAGTTCCCACTACTCCATGTACGAGCAGTACTTC. Protein sequence: CASSSHYSMYEQYF.

This clone has only one observation. The CDR3 region is CASSLSSGQEDNEQFF. The CDR3 DNA sequence: TGTGCCAGCAGCCTTAGCTCGGGACAAGAGGACAATGAGCAGTTCTTC. V usage is TRBV4-2 and J usage is TRBJ2-1; D is possibly TRBD1 (6 bases). Trimming pared 4 bases from V and 5 bases from J, leaving 18 bases between. The CDR3 length is 16 residues. Germline loops: CDR1 LGHNA, CDR2 YNFKEQ.

This rearrangement joins TRBV2 to TRBJ2-3; 9 nucleotides agree with TRBD2. The germline CDR1 and CDR2 sequences are SNHLY and FYNNEI. Trimming cost V 6 bases and J 1 base; bases outside gene matches: 5. The CDR3 is made up of 15 amino acids. In nucleotides, the CDR3 is TGTGCCAGCAGCCAAATAGCGGGGGGCACAGATACGCAGTATTTT. Residues: CASSQIAGGTDTQYF.

This clone appeared a few times. The chain joins TRBV30 to TRBJ1-2, with 7 positions matching TRBD1. Germline lookup yields CDR1 GTSNPN and CDR2 SVGIG (reference sequence). J was trimmed by 4 bases and V by 4 bases; bases with no gene match: 6. CDR3 length equals 13 residues. CDR3 bases: TGTGCCTGGAACCGGGACAGATTCTATGGCTACACCTTC. It codes for CAWNRDRFYGYTF.

This clone appeared a few times. The V and J genes are TRBV5-1 and TRBJ1-6; maybe TRBD1 (6 bases). V was pared by 0 bases and J by 10 bases, with 14 bases between. Germline CDR1 SGHRS, CDR2 YFSETQ. There are 15 residues in the CDR3. CDR3 residues: CASSLALRGYSPLHF. For the CDR3, the DNA is TGCGCCAGCAGCTTGGCGCTCAGGGGATACTCACCCCTCCACTTT.

The chain couples TRBV4-3 to TRBJ2-5; tentatively, D is TRBD2 (5 bases). Trimming took off 1 base at V and 5 bases at J, with 11 bases between the two ends. Germline CDR1 LGHNA, CDR2 YSLEER. This CDR3 is 14 amino acids long. The CDR3 is CASSQGTYMETQYF. In DNA form, the CDR3 reads TGCGCCAGCAGCCAAGGGACTTACATGGAGACCCAGTACTTC.

The chain has TRBV4-3 and TRBJ2-1; TRBD1 might be the D (6 bases). This CDR3 has 13 amino acids. CDR1 and CDR2 (germline): LGHNA, YSLEER. Trimming removed 4 bases at V and 10 bases at J, with 14 bases between. In DNA form, the CDR3 reads TGCGCCAGCAGCCCCTTCCCAGGGGACGAGCAGTTCTTC. This translates into CASSPFPGDEQFF.

This clone was seen only once. This rearrangement joins TRBV18 to TRBJ2-1; 13 bases line up with TRBD2. After removal of 3 bases from V and 8 bases from J, the junction contained 4 bases not matched to a gene. The germline CDR1 and CDR2 sequences are KGHSH and LQKENI. The CDR3 runs to 15 residues. Here the CDR3 DNA reads TGTGCCAGCTCACCGGGACTAGCGGGGCGAGATGAGCAGTTCTTC. Protein: CASSPGLAGRDEQFF. Based on the CDR3 plus reference TRBV18 and TRBJ2-1, the full variable domain is NAGVMQNPRHLVRRRGQEARLRCSPMKGHSHVYWYRQLPEEGLKFMVYLQKENIIDESGMPKERFSAEFPKEGPSILRIQQVVRGDSAAYFCASSPGLAGRDEQFFGPGTRLTVL.

This clone turned up a few times. This chain uses TRBV18 with TRBJ2-5, with 9 bases fitting TRBD2. The CDR3 is made up of 15 amino acids. V lost 2 bases, J lost 2 bases, and 3 bases stayed unmatched. The germline CDR1 and CDR2 sequences are KGHSH and LQKENI. The CDR3 DNA follows: TGTGCCAGCTCACCAGGACTAGCGAGACAAGAGACCCAGTACTTC. Its protein is CASSPGLARQETQYF.

V and J are TRBV10-3 and TRBJ2-7, with TRBD2 matching over 8 bases. Trimming removed 6 bases from V and 3 bases from J; junction bases left unmatched: 7. From germline, CDR1 is ENHRY and CDR2 SYGVKD. The CDR3 extends over 14 amino acids. CDR3 nucleotides: TGTGCCATCAGAAGGCGGGGGGCAGGCTACGAGCAGTACTTC. Its protein product is CAIRRRGAGYEQYF.

The rearrangement links TRBV7-6 to TRBJ1-5; D remains unclear. The CDR3 has 15 amino acids. From germline, CDR1 is SGHVS and CDR2 FNYEAQ. The V end was cut by 2 bases, the J end by 3 bases, with 11 bases between. The CDR3 loop is CASSLYGTPNQPQHF. The CDR3 region has the DNA TGTGCCAGCAGCTTATATGGCACCCCCAATCAGCCCCAGCATTTT.

The rearrangement links TRBV7-9 to TRBJ2-5, with 12 bases that match TRBD2. Germline loops: CDR1 SEHNR, CDR2 FQNEAQ (reference sequence). The CDR3 has 15 amino acids. V was pared by 5 bases and J by 5 bases, with 6 bases of the junction left unmatched. CDR3 nucleotide sequence: TGTGCCAGCAGCCCCTGGACTAGCGGGGCGGAGACCCAGTACTTC. It is translated as CASSPWTSGAETQYF.

This clone was observed a few times. This chain links TRBV7-9 with TRBJ2-1; a weak D match, TRBD1 (6 bases). Trimming took 6 bases from V and 6 from J, leaving 6 bases between them. Germline CDR1 SEHNR, CDR2 FQNEAQ (reference sequence). This CDR3 has 11 residues. The CDR3 region is CASRQGNEQFF. The CDR3 nucleotides are TGTGCCAGCAGACAGGGCAATGAGCAGTTCTTC.

The V gene is TRBV5-1, the J gene TRBJ1-2; TRBD1 agrees at 12 bases. CDR1 is SGHRS, CDR2 YFSETQ, per germline. J lost 6 bases, V lost 3 bases, and 3 bases had no gene match. The CDR3 is made up of 14 amino acids. The CDR3 reads CASSSGTGGHGYTF. In DNA, the CDR3 is TGCGCCAGCAGCTCCGGGACAGGGGGCCATGGCTACACCTTC.

This clone is a singleton in its sample. The J gene is TRBJ1-5, the V gene TRBV18, with D hard to call. Trimming stripped 5 bases from V and 0 bases from J, with 20 bases between. Germline CDR1 reads KGHSH; CDR2 reads LQKENI. CDR3 length: 18 residues. The DNA for the CDR3 is TGTGCCAGCTCAGCTACTTACAGCCCAGACTATAGCAATCAGCCCCAGCATTTT. Translated: CASSATYSPDYSNQPQHF.

The rearrangement joins TRBV5-4 to TRBJ1-4; 9 bases are a match to TRBD1. CDR3 length equals 17 residues. CDR1 SGHNT and CDR2 YYREEE come from the germline V gene (reference sequence). The trim removed 0 bases at V and 7 bases at J, leaving 10 bases unmatched. The CDR3 coding sequence is TGTGCCAGCAGCTTGGGGGGACAGGGAGGAATTGGTGAAAAACTGTTTTTT. This sequence encodes CASSLGGQGGIGEKLFF.

The genes are TRBV6-1 and TRBJ1-2; a weak D match, TRBD1 (6 bases). The CDR3 has 14 amino acids. Trimming took 4 bases from V and 3 from J, leaving 12 bases between them. Germline lookup yields CDR1 MNHNS and CDR2 SASEGT. The CDR3 region has the DNA TGTGCCAGCAGTGTTAACCAGGGGTACTATGGCTACACCTTC. As protein: CASSVNQGYYGYTF.

The chain links TRBV29-1 to TRBJ2-5; weak D call: TRBD2 (6 bases). From germline, CDR1 is SQVTM and CDR2 ANQGSEA. The germline V and J ends were trimmed by 5 bases and 5 bases, with 15 bases remaining between them. There are 13 residues in the CDR3. The CDR3 nucleotides are TGCAGCGTTCTTTTCGGGGGACGGGAGACCCAGTACTTC. It encodes CSVLFGGRETQYF.